This T cell receptor beta chain stems from a study of T cell responses to AZD1222 COVID-19 vaccine. Data came from immunoSEQ multiplex PCR; TCRdb stores just in-frame clones and leaves some out. The sample has about 150,000 clones, approximately 89% seen once; the top ten hold around 2.1%. Per the germline V gene, CDR1 is SGHNT and CDR2 is YENEEA. The CDR3 sequence is 15 residues long. Trimming took 6 bases from V and 7 from J; bases not matched to a gene: 11. This receptor was taken from an adult in good health. Sample: peripheral blood, taken on day 0 of AZD1222 vaccination. The rearrangement joins TRBV11-3 to TRBJ2-2; 7 bases are a match to TRBD1. The CDR3 here is CASSRPDRYFGELFF. The CDR3 DNA sequence: TGTGCCAGCAGTCGTCCGGACAGGTACTTCGGGGAGCTGTTTTTT.